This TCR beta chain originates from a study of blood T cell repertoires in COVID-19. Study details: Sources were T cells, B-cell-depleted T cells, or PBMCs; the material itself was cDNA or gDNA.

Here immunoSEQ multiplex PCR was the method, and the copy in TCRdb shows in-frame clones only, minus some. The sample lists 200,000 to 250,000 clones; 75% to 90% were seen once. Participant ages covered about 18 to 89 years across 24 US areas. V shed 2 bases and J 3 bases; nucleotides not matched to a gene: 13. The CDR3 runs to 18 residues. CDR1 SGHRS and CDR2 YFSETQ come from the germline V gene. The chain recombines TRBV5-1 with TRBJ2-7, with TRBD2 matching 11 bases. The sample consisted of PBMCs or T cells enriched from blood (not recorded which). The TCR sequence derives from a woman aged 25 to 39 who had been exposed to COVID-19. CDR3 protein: CASSLRDPGLADIYEQYF. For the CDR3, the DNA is TGCGCCAGCAGCTTACGTGATCCGGGACTAGCGGATATCTACGAGCAGTACTTC.